The entry that follows covers one T cell receptor (beta chain) sequence. The CDR3 runs 15 residues. The trim removed 6 bases at V and 5 bases at J, leaving 8 bases unmatched. Germline CDR1 reads LGHNT; CDR2 reads FRNRAP. This record belongs to a study of cytomegalovirus exposure and HLA in healthy donors. The method was immunoSEQ multiplex PCR; TCRdb's version includes in-frame clones alone and lacks a portion of them. The sample has about 79,000 clones; approximately 93% are singletons. Source material: PBMCs. The TCR originated in a woman in her twenties or thirties in good health and CMV-seronegative. V usage is TRBV12-5 and J usage is TRBJ2-1; 9 positions agree with TRBD2. CDR3 sequence: CASGYSGSSHNEQFF. CDR3 DNA sequence: TGTGCTAGTGGCTATAGCGGGAGTTCGCACAATGAGCAGTTCTTC.